Presented here are 17 T cell receptor beta chains from one specimen sequenced in a study of shared clonotypes between healthy human individuals. Repertoires were generated with immunoSEQ multiplex PCR, while TCRdb's copy carries only in-frame clones and drops some. The sample carries about 1.5 million clones, 95% to 97% recorded once. The sequenced sample was naive CD4+ T cells sorted from blood. Specified subset: CD45RA+ positively selected. The source is a man under 40 in good health.

The chain has TRBV27 and TRBJ2-7; no clear D. The CDR3 has 13 residues. CDR1 is MNHEY, CDR2 SMNVEV, per germline (reference sequence). V lost 6 bases and J 3 bases, leaving 12 bases between the germline ends. CDR3 in DNA: TGTGCCAGCAGACCTAACTACTTCTACGAGCAGTACTTC. Translating it yields CASRPNYFYEQYF.

The chain uses TRBV6-6 and TRBJ1-5; TRBD1 might be the D (6 bases). Germline CDR1 reads MNHNY; CDR2 reads SVGAGI (reference sequence). The length of the CDR3 is 13 residues. V was clipped by 5 bases and J by 6 bases, with 11 bases between them. CDR3 DNA sequence: TGTGCCAGCAGTGGAGGACAGTCTCAGCCCCAGCATTTT. It specifies CASSGGQSQPQHF.

The chain is built from TRBV6-6 and TRBJ1-2; 7 bases agree with TRBD1. In germline, CDR1 is MNHNY, CDR2 SVGAGI (reference sequence). With V trimmed by 6 bases and J by 8 bases, 6 bases remained unmatched. This CDR3 has 12 residues. In DNA, the CDR3 is TGTGCCAGCAGAACAGGGGAGGGCGGCTACACCTTC. Amino acid sequence: CASRTGEGGYTF.

The CDR3 DNA reads as TGCGCCAGCAGCTGGGGACTAGCGAGCTCCTACGAGCAGTACTTC. Translating it yields CASSWGLASSYEQYF. The rearrangement links TRBV5-1 to TRBJ2-7; 10 bases are shared with TRBD2. The length of the CDR3 is 15 residues. Per germline, CDR1 SGHRS and CDR2 YFSETQ. V gave up 3 bases and J gave up 0 bases; unmatched junction bases: 3.

This sequence joins TRBV5-1 and TRBJ1-5; TRBD1 is a possible D gene (6 bases). V shed 4 bases and J shed 3 bases, with 17 bases lying between them. The CDR3 contains 16 residues. Germline V lookup: CDR1 SGHRS, CDR2 YFSETQ. DNA of the CDR3: TGCGCCAGCAGCCCGGAATGGGGGGGCCCCAATCAGCCCCAGCATTTT. Encoded protein: CASSPEWGGPNQPQHF.

The chain is built from TRBV5-1 and TRBJ2-3, with D possibly being TRBD1 or TRBD2 (5 bases each). The germline gives CDR1 SGHRS, CDR2 YFSETQ. The CDR3 covers 14 residues. Trimming took off 0 bases at V and 8 bases at J, with 13 bases between the two ends. CDR3 coding DNA: TGCGCCAGCAGCTTGGGCCCGGGGCCCGGTACGCAGTATTTT. It encodes CASSLGPGPGTQYF.

This clone has just one count. The genes are TRBV15 and TRBJ2-2; D unresolved. The CDR3 covers 17 residues. Germline CDR1 is LNHNV and CDR2 is YYDKDF (reference sequence). V was clipped by 1 base and J by 0 bases, with 12 bases between them. This CDR3 is CATSRALRRANTGELFF. CDR3 DNA sequence: TGTGCCACCAGCAGAGCCCTAAGGAGAGCGAACACCGGGGAGCTGTTTTTT.

This clone turned up a few times. The gene calls are TRBV2 and TRBJ1-5, with 8 bases lining up with TRBD1. With V trimmed by 6 bases and J by 6 bases, 4 bases remained unmatched. CDR1 and CDR2 from the germline V gene are SNHLY and FYNNEI. The CDR3 consists of 13 residues. CDR3 sequence reads: CASRKTGVQPQHF. The CDR3 nucleotides read TGTGCCAGCAGAAAGACAGGGGTTCAGCCCCAGCATTTT.

With regard to this clone: Other DNA sequences in the same sample also yield this CDR3. The genes are TRBV4-3 and TRBJ2-3; tentatively, D is TRBD2 (6 bases). The ends were cut back, 0 bases at V and 6 bases at J, with 7 bases in the middle. There are 13 residues in the CDR3. The germline V gene has CDR1 LGHNA and CDR2 YSLEER. CDR3 coding DNA: TGCGCCAGCAGCCAAGATCTAGCGGATACGCAGTATTTT. Its protein is CASSQDLADTQYF.

This clone was detected once. The CDR3 here is CASSRGQTYEQYF. CDR3 in DNA: TGTGCCAGCAGTAGGGGACAGACCTACGAGCAGTACTTC. The gene calls are TRBV5-6 and TRBJ2-7; TRBD1 matches at 7 bases. The junction had 4 bases not matched to a gene; V was cut back by 5 bases and J by 2 bases. This CDR3 has 13 residues. The germline V gene encodes CDR1 SGHDT and CDR2 YYEEEE. Filled out from reference TRBV5-6 and TRBJ2-7, the complete variable domain reads DAGVTQSPTHLIKTRGQQVTLRCSPKSGHDTVSWYQQALGQGPQFIFQYYEEEERQRGNFPDRFSGHQFPNYSSELNVNALLLGDSALYLCASSRGQTYEQYFGPGTRLTVT.

Turning to this clone: Other DNA sequences in this specimen translate into the identical CDR3. The V gene is TRBV7-9, the J gene TRBJ2-5; tentative D call: TRBD2 (6 bases). The CDR3 is made up of 13 amino acids. Trimming stripped 0 bases from V and 5 bases from J, with 7 bases between. Germline CDR1 and CDR2: SEHNR and FQNEAQ (reference sequence). As DNA, the CDR3 is TGTGCCAGCAGCTTAGCTGGGGGGGAGACCCAGTACTTC. It encodes CASSLAGGETQYF.

The chain is built from TRBV18 and TRBJ2-7; D call uncertain. Trimming removed 0 bases from V and 3 bases from J, with 15 bases in between. In germline, CDR1 is KGHSH, CDR2 LQKENI. CDR3 length: 16 amino acids. This CDR3 is CASSPPGSPMGYEQYF. The DNA for the CDR3 is TGTGCCAGCTCACCACCAGGGTCCCCGATGGGCTACGAGCAGTACTTC.

This sequence joins TRBV7-6 and TRBJ2-3; 9 bases are shared with TRBD1. Per germline, CDR1 SGHVS and CDR2 FNYEAQ. Trimming cost V 0 bases and J 6 bases; bases outside gene matches: 4. The CDR3 runs 15 residues. CDR3 in amino acids: CASSLAGQGFDTQYF. The DNA of the CDR3 is TGTGCCAGCAGCTTAGCGGGACAGGGTTTCGATACGCAGTATTTT.

The chain couples TRBV7-2 to TRBJ2-2; 8 nucleotides agree with TRBD1. From germline, CDR1 is SGHTA and CDR2 FQGNSA. There are 15 residues in the CDR3. V lost 5 bases and J lost 9; bases outside the gene matches: 11. CDR3 loop: CASSPETGVNRELFF. CDR3 DNA sequence: TGTGCCAGCAGCCCAGAGACAGGGGTCAACAGGGAGCTGTTTTTT. Based on the CDR3 plus reference TRBV7-2 and TRBJ2-2, the full variable domain is GAGVSQSPSNKVTEKGKDVELRCDPISGHTALYWYRQSLGQGLEFLIYFQGNSAPDKSGLPSDRFSAERTGGSVSTLTIQRTQQEDSAVYLCASSPETGVNRELFFGEGSRLTVL.

The rearrangement links TRBV6-6 to TRBJ1-4; D remains unclear. The CDR3 has 13 residues. Germline V lookup: CDR1 MNHNY, CDR2 SVGAGI (reference sequence). V lost 6 bases to trimming and J lost 6 bases, with 11 bases between them. The CDR3 protein is CASSPGAHEKLFF. The CDR3 coding sequence is TGTGCCAGCAGCCCCGGCGCCCATGAAAAACTGTTTTTT.

The chain couples TRBV7-9 to TRBJ2-1, with 7 bases matching TRBD1. The CDR3 loop spans 15 amino acids. CDR1 and CDR2 from the germline V gene are SEHNR and FQNEAQ (reference sequence). The DNA for the CDR3 is TGTGCTTATTCCAGGACGGGACAGTATATCAATGAGCAGTTCTTC. Its protein product is CAYSRTGQYINEQFF. Variable domain in full (rest from reference TRBV7-9 and TRBJ2-1): DTGVSQNPRHKITKRGQNVTFRCDPISEHNRLYWYRQTLGQGPEFLTYFQNEAQLEKSRLLSDRFSAERPKGSFSTLEIQRTEQGDSAMYLCAYSRTGQYINEQFFGPGTRLTVL.

V usage is TRBV7-6 and J usage is TRBJ2-3, with 9 bases identical to TRBD2. CDR1 and CDR2 (germline): SGHVS, FNYEAQ. This CDR3 is 19 amino acids long. V shed 5 bases and J 10 bases; nucleotides not matched to a gene: 25. The CDR3: CASSVNRLAGLSTTTAQYF. Here the CDR3 DNA reads TGTGCCAGCAGCGTTAACCGGCTAGCGGGACTATCCACAACCACGGCGCAGTATTTT.